Listed here are 28 T cell receptor beta chains from one sample, sequenced in a study of cytomegalovirus exposure and HLA in healthy donors. The PCR used 60 Vbeta and 13 Jbeta primers. The repertoire was sequenced with immunoSEQ multiplex PCR; TCRdb's copy has only in-frame clones and lacks some. The sample yields more than 90,000 clones, under 85% seen once. Sequenced input: PBMCs. The source of these receptors is a man in his forties in good health and CMV-seronegative.

With regard to this clone: Other nucleotide sequences from this sample produce the same CDR3. The chain employs TRBV15 and TRBJ2-3, with TRBD2 as a possible D gene (5 bases). V lost 3 bases, J lost 1 base, and 8 bases lay in between. The CDR3 runs 14 residues. CDR1 and CDR2 (germline): LNHNV, YYDKDF (reference sequence). The CDR3 sequence is CATSSSGGTDTQYF. The CDR3 DNA reads TGTGCCACCAGCAGTTCCGGGGGCACAGATACGCAGTATTTT.

The chain recombines TRBV10-3 with TRBJ1-2; 9 bases agree with TRBD1. There are 13 residues in the CDR3. The germline V gene encodes CDR1 ENHRY and CDR2 SYGVKD. The junction had 6 bases not matched to a gene; V was cut back by 7 bases and J by 6 bases. In DNA form, the CDR3 reads TGTGCCATCAAAACCGGGACAGGGCATGGCTACACCTTC. Translating gives CAIKTGTGHGYTF.

V is TRBV4-2 and J is TRBJ2-7; 11 bases align to TRBD2. This CDR3 is built from 14 residues. Losses at the gene ends were 5 bases for V and 2 bases for J; bases not matched to a gene: 2. The germline gives CDR1 LGHNA, CDR2 YNFKEQ. CDR3 bases: TGTGCCAGCAGCAATAGCGGGGGGGCCTACGAGCAGTACTTC. This gives the protein CASSNSGGAYEQYF.

The chain joins TRBV29-1 to TRBJ1-6; 8 positions match TRBD1. The germline CDR1 and CDR2 sequences are SQVTM and ANQGSEA. The V segment lost 4 bases and the J segment 7 bases; nucleotides outside the gene matches: 0. The CDR3 spans 12 residues. CDR3: CSVGTGNSPLHF. CDR3 coding DNA: TGCAGCGTTGGGACAGGGAATTCACCCCTCCACTTT.

The CDR3: CASSTQKTNEKLFF. DNA for the CDR3: TGTGCCAGCAGTACACAGAAAACTAATGAAAAACTGTTTTTT. The chain links TRBV6-6 to TRBJ1-4; D call uncertain. Between the trimmed V and J ends, which lost 5 bases and 1 base, there was a span of 8 bases. Germline V gene data show CDR1 as MNHNY and CDR2 as SVGAGI (reference sequence). The CDR3 spans 14 residues.

The CDR3 nucleotides are TGCGCCAGCAGCCAAGATGAAAGGTCGGGGAAAGAGACCCAGTACTTC. It is translated as CASSQDERSGKETQYF. The V and J genes are TRBV4-1 and TRBJ2-5; tentatively, D is TRBD2 (5 bases). The CDR3 runs 16 residues. V gave up 0 bases and J gave up 3 bases, with 14 bases separating them. Germline-derived CDR1 and CDR2 are MGHRA and YSYEKL.

This rearrangement joins TRBV15 to TRBJ1-1, with D hard to call. In germline, CDR1 is LNHNV, CDR2 YYDKDF (reference sequence). Trimming removed 0 bases from V and 10 bases from J, with 9 bases in between. CDR3 length: 12 amino acids. The CDR3 spells CATSRERGGAFF. The CDR3 DNA reads TGTGCCACCAGCAGAGAACGGGGAGGAGCTTTCTTT. The full variable domain, with the rest looked up from reference TRBV15 and TRBJ1-1, is DAMVIQNPRYQVTQFGKPVTLSCSQTLNHNVMYWYQQKSSQAPKLLFHYYDKDFNNEADTPDNFQSRRPNTSFCFLDIRSPGLGDTAMYLCATSRERGGAFFGQGTRLTVV.

V gene TRBV10-3 combines with J gene TRBJ1-1; 9 positions match TRBD1. CDR3 size: 15 residues. From germline, CDR1 is ENHRY and CDR2 SYGVKD. V shed 4 bases and J 1 base; nucleotides not matched to a gene: 4. DNA for the CDR3: TGTGCCATCAGTGGAGGGACAGGGACGAACACTGAAGCTTTCTTT. It is translated as CAISGGTGTNTEAFF.

The chain combines TRBV6-5 with TRBJ1-1, with D hard to call. Germline V gene lookup returns CDR1 MNHEY and CDR2 SVGAGI. Between the trimmed V and J ends, which lost 8 bases and 2 bases, there was a span of 18 bases. The CDR3 contains 15 residues. The CDR3 DNA follows: TGTGCCAGCTCCGGGCGTCCGCGGGAAAACACTGAAGCTTTCTTT. Translation gives CASSGRPRENTEAFF.

The sample holds one count of this clone. This chain joins TRBV29-1 and TRBJ1-5; tentative D call: TRBD1 (5 bases). The CDR3 covers 15 residues. Germline V gives CDR1 SQVTM, CDR2 ANQGSEA. V lost 1 base to trimming and J lost 4 bases, with 14 bases between them. In DNA, the CDR3 is TGCAGCGTTGAAGTGGAGGGGAATATTAATCAGCCCCAGCATTTT. Encoded protein: CSVEVEGNINQPQHF.

The rearrangement links TRBV20-1 to TRBJ2-7; 8 bases are a match to TRBD1. J was trimmed by 6 bases and V by 6 bases; bases with no gene match: 4. Looked up from germline, CDR1 is DFQATT and CDR2 is SNEGSKA (reference sequence). The length of the CDR3 is 11 residues. The CDR3 DNA follows: TGCAGTGCAGGACAGGGCACCGAGCAGTACTTC. The encoded protein is CSAGQGTEQYF.

The CDR3 DNA sequence: TGTGCCAGCAGCTTGGCCCGTCAGGTCACCACAGATACGCAGTATTTT. Its translation: CASSLARQVTTDTQYF. The chain uses TRBV5-4 and TRBJ2-3; D is ambiguous. The CDR3 is 16 residues long. The V gene's germline CDR1 is SGHNT and CDR2 YYREEE (reference sequence). Trimming left V 0 bases short and J 2 bases short, with 13 bases between.

This rearrangement joins TRBV5-6 to TRBJ1-1; no definite D call. Deletions cut 2 bases from V and 5 bases from J, with 13 bases between. This CDR3 spans 14 amino acids. The germline V gene encodes CDR1 SGHDT and CDR2 YYEEEE. Here the CDR3 reads CASSFLFGSTEAFF. As DNA, the CDR3 is TGTGCCAGCAGCTTCTTATTTGGGAGTACTGAAGCTTTCTTT. Based on the CDR3 plus reference TRBV5-6 and TRBJ1-1, the full variable domain is DAGVTQSPTHLIKTRGQQVTLRCSPKSGHDTVSWYQQALGQGPQFIFQYYEEEERQRGNFPDRFSGHQFPNYSSELNVNALLLGDSALYLCASSFLFGSTEAFFGQGTRLTVV.

This clone was counted a single time. The V call is TRBV7-2, the J call TRBJ2-1; 7 nucleotides match TRBD2. V was clipped by 6 bases and J by 0 bases; unmatched bases: 5. Germline V CDR1 and CDR2: SGHTA, FQGNSA. The CDR3 has 15 residues. The CDR3 nucleotides read TGTGCCAGCAGGAAAGCGGGGAGCTCCTACAATGAGCAGTTCTTC. It codes for CASRKAGSSYNEQFF. The entire variable domain, with the rest obtained from reference TRBV7-2 and TRBJ2-1, is as follows: GAGVSQSPSNKVTEKGKDVELRCDPISGHTALYWYRQSLGQGLEFLIYFQGNSAPDKSGLPSDRFSAERTGGSVSTLTIQRTQQEDSAVYLCASRKAGSSYNEQFFGPGTRLTVL.

The chain recombines TRBV5-4 with TRBJ1-2, with D uncertain. The CDR3 runs 13 residues. The V gene's germline CDR1 is SGHNT and CDR2 YYREEE (reference sequence). Trimming shortened V by 4 bases and J by 8 bases, and 15 bases separated the two germline ends. In nucleotides, the CDR3 is TGTGCCAGCAGCCAGGACGGAGGAAGGGGCTACACCTTC. Amino acid sequence: CASSQDGGRGYTF.

About this clone: Other DNA sequences within the sample encode an identical CDR3. The rearrangement uses TRBV7-2 and TRBJ1-2; D unresolved. CDR3 size: 13 residues. The germline V and J ends were trimmed by 2 bases and 4 bases, with 8 bases remaining between them. Germline V gene data show CDR1 as SGHTA and CDR2 as FQGNSA. The CDR3 sequence is CASSLSGSYGYTF. The CDR3 region has the DNA TGTGCCAGCAGCTTAAGTGGGAGCTATGGCTACACCTTC.

This clone appeared a single time. The rearrangement links TRBV19 to TRBJ1-2; 7 bases agree with TRBD1. This CDR3 is built from 14 residues. Germline trimming cut 6 bases from V and 2 bases from J; bases unmatched to any gene: 6. Germline V gives CDR1 LNHDA, CDR2 SQIVND (reference sequence). The CDR3 region has the DNA TGTGCCAGTAGCCCGGGACAGCGAAACTATGGCTACACCTTC. Its protein product is CASSPGQRNYGYTF.

The chain uses TRBV9 and TRBJ2-7; 8 nucleotides line up with TRBD1. Per germline, CDR1 SGDLS and CDR2 YYNGEE. The CDR3 length is 16 residues. V trimming: 4 bases; J trimming: 4 bases; junction bases outside the gene matches: 13. CDR3: CASSCRDRSSRYEQYV. The CDR3 DNA reads as TGTGCCAGCAGCTGCCGGGACAGGAGTTCAAGGTACGAGCAGTACGTC.

This clone was counted a single time. V and J are TRBV21-1 and TRBJ2-7; the table names TRBD2, a call not compared with the DNA. TRBV21-1 is an annotated pseudogene. The CDR3 is made up of 17 amino acids. CDR3: CASSKALGGLITYEQYV. CDR3 sequence (DNA): TGTGCCAGCAGCAAAGCGCTGGGGGGACTGATTACCTACGAGCAGTACGTC.

The chain combines TRBV6-5 with TRBJ1-5, with D possibly matching TRBD1 (6 bases). CDR1 and CDR2 (germline): MNHEY, SVGAGI. Trimming shortened V by 5 bases and J by 7 bases, and 15 bases separated the two germline ends. The CDR3 loop spans 14 amino acids. CDR3 DNA: TGTGCCAGCAGTGAAGGGCAGGGGCAACAGCCCCAGCATTTT. It encodes CASSEGQGQQPQHF.

The chain links TRBV2 to TRBJ1-2, with D uncertain. The CDR3 contains 14 residues. CDR1 and CDR2 (germline): SNHLY, FYNNEI. Trimming stripped 0 bases from V and 0 bases from J, with 5 bases between. Written as DNA, the CDR3 is TGTGCCAGCAGTGAAGCGAGGCCTAACTATGGCTACACCTTC. Translated, it gives CASSEARPNYGYTF. Using reference TRBV2 and TRBJ1-2 for the parts outside the CDR3, the full variable domain is EPEVTQTPSHQVTQMGQEVILRCVPISNHLYFYWYRQILGQKVEFLVSFYNNEISEKSEIFDDQFSVERPDGSNFTLKIRSTKLEDSAMYFCASSEARPNYGYTFGSGTRLTVV.

The chain is built from TRBV5-1 and TRBJ1-2; D is possibly TRBD1 (5 bases). The CDR3 is 14 amino acids. Deletions cut 4 bases from V and 8 bases from J, with 18 bases between. The germline CDR1 and CDR2 sequences are SGHRS and YFSETQ. CDR3 nucleotides: TGCGCCAGCAGCCTGGACGGAGGGGATATAGGCTACACCTTC. It translates to CASSLDGGDIGYTF.

This chain joins TRBV6-6 and TRBJ2-1, with a weak D call TRBD1 (5 bases). Trimming pared 4 bases from V and 2 bases from J, leaving 9 bases between. This CDR3 has 14 amino acids. Germline V gene lookup returns CDR1 MNHNY and CDR2 SVGAGI (reference sequence). CDR3 bases: TGTGCCAGCAGTTCCAGGGTCCCCTACAATGAGCAGTTCTTC. It encodes CASSSRVPYNEQFF.

J is TRBJ2-3 and V is TRBV5-3; TRBD2 aligns across 10 bases. TRBV5-3 is given ORF status, its function remaining uncertain. The CDR3 runs 16 residues. J gave up 6 bases and V 3 bases, and 10 bases lay outside the gene matches. The CDR3 spells CARSSFSGGPADTQYF. CDR3 in DNA: TGTGCCAGAAGCTCGTTTAGCGGGGGGCCAGCTGATACGCAGTATTTT.

The CDR3 region has the DNA TGTGCCAGCAGCGAGATACAGGGGGACACTGAAGCTTTCTTT. Protein sequence: CASSEIQGDTEAFF. The chain uses TRBV7-2 and TRBJ1-1, with TRBD1 identical over 8 bases. This CDR3 spans 14 amino acids. The V gene end was trimmed by 5 bases and the J gene end by 3 bases; junction bases not matched to a gene: 5. Germline V gene data show CDR1 as SGHTA and CDR2 as FQGNSA.

The chain links TRBV11-2 to TRBJ2-7, with unresolved D. The CDR3 contains 16 residues. The germline V and J ends were trimmed by 1 base and 0 bases, with 13 bases remaining between them. CDR1 SGHAT and CDR2 FQNNGV come from the germline V gene. CDR3 coding DNA: TGTGCCAGCAGCTTAGGTCTAGTACTGAGCTCCTACGAGCAGTACGTC. It translates to CASSLGLVLSSYEQYV.

Concerning this clone: This specimen includes other DNA sequences encoding the same CDR3. J is TRBJ1-1 and V is TRBV18; D is unresolved. This CDR3 has 12 amino acids. Trimming took 2 bases from V and 7 from J, leaving 8 bases between them. Germline V gene sequence: CDR1 KGHSH, CDR2 LQKENI. The CDR3 reads CASSPREGEAFF. CDR3 bases: TGTGCCAGCTCACCAAGGGAGGGTGAAGCTTTCTTT.

A few counts support this clone. The J gene is TRBJ2-3, the V gene TRBV19, with 7 nucleotides matching TRBD1. Germline trimming cut 7 bases from V and 2 bases from J; bases unmatched to any gene: 9. The CDR3 runs to 15 residues. In germline, CDR1 is LNHDA, CDR2 SQIVND (reference sequence). CDR3 protein: CASITPGQNTDTQYF. In DNA, the CDR3 is TGTGCCAGTATCACACCGGGACAGAACACAGATACGCAGTATTTT.